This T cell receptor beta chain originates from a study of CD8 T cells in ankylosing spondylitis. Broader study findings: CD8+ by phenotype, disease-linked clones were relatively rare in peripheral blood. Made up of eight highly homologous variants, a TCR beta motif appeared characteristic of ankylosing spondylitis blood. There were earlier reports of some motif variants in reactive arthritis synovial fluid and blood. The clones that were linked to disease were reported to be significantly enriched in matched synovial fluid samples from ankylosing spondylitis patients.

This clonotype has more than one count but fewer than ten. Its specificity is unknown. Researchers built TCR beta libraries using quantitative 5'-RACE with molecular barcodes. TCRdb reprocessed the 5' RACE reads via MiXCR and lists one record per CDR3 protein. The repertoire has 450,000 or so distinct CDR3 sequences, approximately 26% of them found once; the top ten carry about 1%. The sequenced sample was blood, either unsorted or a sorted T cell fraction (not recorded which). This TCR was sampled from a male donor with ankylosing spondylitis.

CDR3 residues: CASSEDRGYESPLHF. Written as DNA, the CDR3 is TGTGCCAGCAGTGAAGACAGGGGATACGAATCACCCCTCCACTTT. V usage is TRBV2 and J usage is TRBJ1-6; 7 nucleotides agree with TRBD1. The CDR3 contains 15 residues. Trimming took 1 base from V and 10 from J; bases not matched to a gene: 7. Germline-derived CDR1 and CDR2 are SNHLY and FYNNEI.